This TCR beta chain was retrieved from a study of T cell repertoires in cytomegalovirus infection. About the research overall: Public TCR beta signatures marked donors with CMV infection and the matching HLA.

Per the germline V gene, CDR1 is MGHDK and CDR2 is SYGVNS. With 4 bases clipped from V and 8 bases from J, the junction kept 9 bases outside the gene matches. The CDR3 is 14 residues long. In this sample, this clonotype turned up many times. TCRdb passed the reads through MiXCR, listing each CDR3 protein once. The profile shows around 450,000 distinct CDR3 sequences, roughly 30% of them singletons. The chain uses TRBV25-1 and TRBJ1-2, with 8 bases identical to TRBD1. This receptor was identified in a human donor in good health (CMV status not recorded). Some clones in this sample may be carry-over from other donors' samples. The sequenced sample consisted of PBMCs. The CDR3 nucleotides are TGTGCCAGCAGTGGGACCGGACAGGGTGAAGGCTACACCTTC. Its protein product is CASSGTGQGEGYTF.